The 17 T cell receptor beta chains in this list originate from one sample, sequenced in a study of blood T cell repertoires in COVID-19 (dated by TCRdb to about 2020). The library relied on the immunoSEQ multiplex PCR assay. The source is immuneACCESS, and TCRdb retained only in-frame sequences with V and J called. Part of the clones is not carried over; for the studies checked, unresolved V genes explain less than half of this, and the remainder is unexplained. Recorded for this sample are more than 300,000 clones; 88% of them occurred a single time. The ten largest clonotypes hold about 1.2% of the sample. The sample comprised PBMCs or T cells enriched from blood (not recorded which). The receptors were gathered from a woman aged 18-30 years who had recovered from COVID-19.

The rearrangement links TRBV28 to TRBJ2-5; 10 positions agree with TRBD1. The ends lost 3 bases at V and 2 bases at J; junction bases unmatched: 6. Germline V gives CDR1 MDHEN, CDR2 SYDVKM. This CDR3 comprises 16 residues. The CDR3 nucleotides are TGTGCCAGCAGTTTGCCGGGACAGGGGTTACAAGAGACCCAGTACTTC. Translation: CASSLPGQGLQETQYF. Full variable domain (outside the CDR3, taken from reference TRBV28 and TRBJ2-5): DVKVTQSSRYLVKRTGEKVFLECVQDMDHENMFWYRQDPGLGLRLIYFSYDVKMKEKGDIPEGYSVSREKKERFSLILESASTNQTSMYLCASSLPGQGLQETQYFGPGTRLLVL.

V usage is TRBV2 and J usage is TRBJ1-4; 10 nucleotides line up with TRBD1. V was pared by 5 bases and J by 2 bases, with 14 bases of the junction left unmatched. CDR1 is SNHLY, CDR2 FYNNEI, per germline. The CDR3 spans 19 residues. The chain's CDR3 is CASSIFRDRGSKTNEKLFF. The CDR3 coding sequence is TGTGCCAGCAGTATTTTTCGGGACAGGGGTAGTAAGACTAATGAAAAACTGTTTTTT.

Here the CDR3 reads CASSEAGGSFYEQYF. In DNA form, the CDR3 reads TGTGCCAGCAGCGAAGCGGGGGGTAGTTTTTACGAGCAGTACTTC. V gene TRBV9 combines with J gene TRBJ2-7; 9 positions agree with TRBD2. V shed 3 bases, J shed 4 bases, and the junction held 8 bases outside the gene matches. CDR1 and CDR2 (germline): SGDLS, YYNGEE. The CDR3 is made up of 15 amino acids.

This chain joins TRBV29-1 and TRBJ2-7; 8 nucleotides match TRBD2. The CDR3 runs 13 residues. The germline gives CDR1 SQVTM, CDR2 ANQGSEA. Trimming cost V 6 bases and J 5 bases; bases outside gene matches: 9. CDR3 bases: TGCAGCGTCCCTGCGGCGGGGGGCGACGAGCAGTACTTC. Amino acids: CSVPAAGGDEQYF.

The rearrangement uses TRBV10-3 and TRBJ1-4; D gene ambiguous. This CDR3 has 13 residues. Trimming took 8 bases from V and 7 from J, leaving 14 bases between them. Germline CDR1 and CDR2: ENHRY and SYGVKD. CDR3 nucleotide sequence: TGTGCCATCGGCGGCCCCATTGGTGAAAAACTGTTTTTT. Protein sequence: CAIGGPIGEKLFF.

CDR3 nucleotides: TGTGCCAGCAGCTTAGGGGGGGTGAATGAGCAGTTCTTC. Encoded protein: CASSLGGVNEQFF. The V and J genes are TRBV7-3 and TRBJ2-1; TRBD2 matches 7 bases. Germline lookup yields CDR1 SGHTA and CDR2 FQGTGA. V gave up 2 bases and J gave up 7 bases; unmatched junction bases: 2. The CDR3 is 13 residues long.

The rearrangement links TRBV5-4 to TRBJ2-3; 9 bases line up with TRBD1. The CDR3 loop spans 16 amino acids. V shed 4 bases and J 5 bases; nucleotides not matched to a gene: 11. CDR1 and CDR2 from the germline V gene are SGHNT and YYREEE (reference sequence). CDR3 residues: CASSPFLGQGLDTQYF. The CDR3 DNA reads as TGTGCCAGCAGCCCCTTCCTGGGACAGGGTCTAGATACGCAGTATTTT.

This chain uses TRBV27 with TRBJ2-7; D is uncertain. Trimming took 4 bases from V and 3 from J, leaving 7 bases between them. CDR1 MNHEY and CDR2 SMNVEV come from the germline V gene (reference sequence). The CDR3 has 12 amino acids. CDR3 residues: CASSSDIYEQYF. The CDR3 DNA is TGTGCCAGCAGTTCCGACATCTACGAGCAGTACTTC.

This sequence joins TRBV7-2 and TRBJ1-1; D might be TRBD1 (6 bases). V gave up 1 base and J gave up 3 bases, with 12 bases separating them. CDR3 length: 15 residues. Per germline, CDR1 SGHTA and CDR2 FQGNSA. CDR3 residues: CASSLVWGLDTEAFF. The CDR3 nucleotides are TGTGCCAGCAGCTTAGTTTGGGGGCTGGACACTGAAGCTTTCTTT.

J is TRBJ1-6 and V is TRBV9, with 7 positions matching TRBD1. The CDR3 sequence is 19 residues long. Trimming cost V 4 bases and J 0 bases; bases outside gene matches: 13. Germline loops: CDR1 SGDLS, CDR2 YYNGEE. The CDR3 bases are TGTGCCAGCAGCCCGAGGCCGGGACAGATAAGCTCCTATAATTCACCCCTCCACTTT. Translated, it gives CASSPRPGQISSYNSPLHF.

The chain is built from TRBV30 and TRBJ2-7, with 11 bases that match TRBD2. The ends lost 4 bases at V and 2 bases at J; junction bases unmatched: 7. This CDR3 has 15 residues. Germline values: CDR1 GTSNPN, CDR2 SVGIG (reference sequence). The DNA of the CDR3 is TGTGCCTGGAACCCCGGACTAGCGGGCGCCTACGAGCAGTACTTC. Translating it yields CAWNPGLAGAYEQYF.

J is TRBJ1-5 and V is TRBV7-8; tentatively, D is TRBD1 (5 bases). The CDR3 is 16 amino acids. Germline V lookup: CDR1 SGHVS, CDR2 FQNEAQ. Trimming pared 0 bases from V and 6 bases from J, leaving 15 bases between. CDR3 nucleotides: TGTGCCAGCAGCTTAGCGTCAGGGTCGGAGGGTCAGCCCCAGCATTTT. As protein: CASSLASGSEGQPQHF.

This clone occurred once. The chain recombines TRBV9 with TRBJ1-3; no definite D call. From germline, CDR1 is SGDLS and CDR2 YYNGEE. This CDR3 spans 14 amino acids. The V end was cut by 2 bases, the J end by 4 bases, with 10 bases between. CDR3 bases: TGTGCCAGCAGCGTTTTTTCTTCCGGAAACACCATATATTTT. Amino acids: CASSVFSSGNTIYF.

This clone showed up just a few times. The chain employs TRBV7-9 and TRBJ2-7, with D possibly TRBD2 on 5 matching bases. The germline V gene has CDR1 SEHNR and CDR2 FQNEAQ (reference sequence). V lost 3 bases and J lost 1, with 10 bases in between. The CDR3 consists of 14 residues. The CDR3 sequence is CASSLAGDSYEQYF. CDR3 nucleotides: TGTGCCAGCAGCTTGGCCGGGGATTCCTACGAGCAGTACTTC.

The chain carries TRBV30 and TRBJ1-1, with 7 bases identical to TRBD1. The V and J ends lost 5 bases and 0 bases, in that order; junction bases with no gene match: 9. This CDR3 contains 15 residues. Germline V gene lookup returns CDR1 GTSNPN and CDR2 SVGIG (reference sequence). In DNA, the CDR3 is TGTGCCTGGGAAGGGGGCCACATTATGAACACTGAAGCTTTCTTT. This encodes CAWEGGHIMNTEAFF.

V and J are TRBV7-2 and TRBJ2-7; TRBD1 matches 7 bases. CDR3 length: 12 amino acids. The ends lost 5 bases at V and 5 bases at J; junction bases unmatched: 3. Germline CDR1 and CDR2: SGHTA and FQGNSA. This CDR3 is CASSHRGHEQYF. DNA for the CDR3: TGTGCCAGCAGCCACAGGGGCCACGAGCAGTACTTC.

CDR3 amino acids: CASSSITASPHGYTF. In nucleotides, the CDR3 is TGTGCCAGCAGTTCTATTACAGCTTCACCCCATGGCTACACCTTC. V is TRBV28 and J is TRBJ1-2; no clear D gene. The germline V gene encodes CDR1 MDHEN and CDR2 SYDVKM. The germline V and J ends were trimmed by 4 bases and 6 bases, with 18 bases remaining between them. CDR3 length: 15 residues.